This TCR beta chain was sequenced during a study of T-cell reconstitution after alpha-beta-depleted transplantation in children. Per germline, CDR1 KGHSH and CDR2 LQKENI. This CDR3 region has 15 residues. V shed 2 bases, J shed 10 bases, and the junction held 7 bases outside the gene matches. For TCRbeta, the library was prepared with unique molecular identifiers. TCRdb itself ran the PCR reads through MiXCR, one entry per CDR3 protein. The sample holds some 490,000 distinct CDR3 sequences, about an eighth seen once. This clonotype was observed a handful of times. This clonotype was obtained from a human donor who donated a stem cell graft to a child with combined immunodeficiency. The chain joins TRBV18 to TRBJ1-6; 8 nucleotides line up with TRBD1. The source material was PBMCs from the stem cell graft donor, sampled from the stem cell graft. The CDR3 protein is CASSPRDRIRSPLHF. The CDR3 DNA sequence: TGTGCCAGCTCACCAAGGGACAGGATTAGATCACCCCTCCACTTT.